The entry that follows covers one T cell receptor (beta chain) sequence. The data were obtained in a study of patients and donors after allogeneic stem cell transplantation. MiXCR was run by TCRdb on the RT-PCR reads, yielding one entry per CDR3 protein. The table includes 920,000 or so distinct CDR3 sequences, 15% to 20% detected once. The germline gives CDR1 MNHEY, CDR2 SMNVEV (reference sequence). Trimming removed 3 bases from V and 5 bases from J, with 13 bases in between. The length of the CDR3 is 14 residues. This TCR was sampled from a human donor who was either an allogeneic HSCT recipient or a stem cell or donor lymphocyte infusion donor (not recorded which). It is not recorded whose cells these are; they may come from a transplant donor. The chain employs TRBV27 and TRBJ2-5; TRBD1 is a possible D gene (5 bases). The sample comprised blood, either unsorted or a sorted T cell fraction (not recorded which). CDR3 in DNA: TGTGCCAGCAGTTTGGACCGACAGTGGGAGACCCAGTACTTC. It is translated as CASSLDRQWETQYF.